Sequencing of this T cell receptor beta chain was carried out in a study of shared clonotypes between healthy human individuals. At deep level, the assay was performed. Every immunoSEQ plate was one replicate of a subset's evenly spread DNA. The data were produced by immunoSEQ multiplex PCR, yet TCRdb's version contains in-frame clones alone and is incomplete. The sample contains hundreds of thousands of clones, 60% to 80% of which appear only once. The sequenced sample consisted of PBMCs. The receptor was derived from a woman between 40 and 55 years old in good health. Some clones in this sample may be carry-over from other donors' samples.

CDR3 sequence reads: CASSFAGGAGETQYF. In nucleotides, the CDR3 is TGTGCCAGCAGCTTCGCAGGGGGCGCGGGAGAGACCCAGTACTTC. The chain is built from TRBV5-6 and TRBJ2-5; TRBD1 agrees at 8 bases. V lost 2 bases to trimming and J lost 4 bases; unmatched junction nucleotides: 7. The CDR3 consists of 15 residues. Germline CDR1 and CDR2: SGHDT and YYEEEE.